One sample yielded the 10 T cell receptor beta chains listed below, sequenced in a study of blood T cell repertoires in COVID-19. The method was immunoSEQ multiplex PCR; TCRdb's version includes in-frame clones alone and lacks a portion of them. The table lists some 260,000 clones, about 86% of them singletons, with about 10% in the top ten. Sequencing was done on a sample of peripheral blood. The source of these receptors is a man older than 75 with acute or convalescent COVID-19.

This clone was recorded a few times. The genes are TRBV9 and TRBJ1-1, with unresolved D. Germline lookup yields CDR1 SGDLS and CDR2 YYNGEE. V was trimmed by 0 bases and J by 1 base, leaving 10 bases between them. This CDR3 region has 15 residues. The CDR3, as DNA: TGTGCCAGCAGCGTAGCTCCGGAGGAGAACACTGAAGCTTTCTTT. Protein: CASSVAPEENTEAFF.

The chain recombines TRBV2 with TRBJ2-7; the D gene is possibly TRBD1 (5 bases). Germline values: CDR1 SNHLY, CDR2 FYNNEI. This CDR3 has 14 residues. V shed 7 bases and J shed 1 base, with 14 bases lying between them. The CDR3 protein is CASTWGRPSYEQYF. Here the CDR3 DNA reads TGTGCCAGCACCTGGGGCAGGCCATCCTACGAGCAGTACTTC.

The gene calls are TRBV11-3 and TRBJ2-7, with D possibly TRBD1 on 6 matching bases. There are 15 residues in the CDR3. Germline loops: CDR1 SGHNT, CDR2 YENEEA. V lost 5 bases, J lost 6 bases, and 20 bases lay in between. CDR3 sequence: CASSKAGTRGGEQYF. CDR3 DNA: TGTGCCAGCAGCAAGGCCGGGACAAGAGGCGGCGAGCAGTACTTC.

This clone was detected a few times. CDR3 sequence reads: CASSRGQGNYGYTF. DNA of the CDR3: TGTGCCAGTAGCAGGGGACAGGGGAACTATGGCTACACCTTC. The chain is built from TRBV19 and TRBJ1-2; 10 bases map to TRBD1. CDR1 and CDR2 from the germline V gene are LNHDA and SQIVND (reference sequence). The CDR3 has 14 amino acids. With 6 bases clipped from V and 2 bases from J, the junction kept 3 bases outside the gene matches.

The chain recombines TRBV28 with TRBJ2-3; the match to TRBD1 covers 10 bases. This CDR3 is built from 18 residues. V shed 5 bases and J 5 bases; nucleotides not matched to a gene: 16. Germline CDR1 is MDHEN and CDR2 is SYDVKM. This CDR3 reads CASSHPRQTGGAGDTQYF. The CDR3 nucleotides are TGTGCCAGCAGTCACCCCCGACAGACAGGGGGCGCCGGAGATACGCAGTATTTT.

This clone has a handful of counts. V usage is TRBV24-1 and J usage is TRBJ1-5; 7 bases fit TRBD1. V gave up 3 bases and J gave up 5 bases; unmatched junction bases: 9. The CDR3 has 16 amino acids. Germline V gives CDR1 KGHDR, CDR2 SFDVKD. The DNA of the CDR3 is TGTGCCACCAGTGATCCCCGTGAGGGACAGCATCAGCCCCAGCATTTT. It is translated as CATSDPREGQHQPQHF.

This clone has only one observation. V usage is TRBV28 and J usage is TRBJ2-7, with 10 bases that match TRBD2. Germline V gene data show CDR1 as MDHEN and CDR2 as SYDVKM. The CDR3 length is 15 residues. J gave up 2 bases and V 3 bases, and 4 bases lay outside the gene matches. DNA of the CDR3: TGTGCCAGCAGTTTTGTAGCGGGGGGCCCCTACGAGCAGTACTTC. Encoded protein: CASSFVAGGPYEQYF.

CDR3: CASSGARTYGYTF. The CDR3, as DNA: TGTGCCAGCAGTGGGGCCCGAACTTATGGCTACACCTTC. The chain combines TRBV2 with TRBJ1-2; D is undetermined. Trimming shortened V by 4 bases and J by 5 bases, and 11 bases separated the two germline ends. This CDR3 has 13 amino acids. Looked up from germline, CDR1 is SNHLY and CDR2 is FYNNEI.

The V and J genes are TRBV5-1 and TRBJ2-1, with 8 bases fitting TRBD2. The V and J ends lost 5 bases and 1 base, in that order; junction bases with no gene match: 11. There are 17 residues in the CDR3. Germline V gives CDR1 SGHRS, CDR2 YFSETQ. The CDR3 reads CASRFSGRGVSYNEQFF. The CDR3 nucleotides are TGCGCCAGCAGGTTCTCGGGGCGGGGGGTATCCTACAATGAGCAGTTCTTC.

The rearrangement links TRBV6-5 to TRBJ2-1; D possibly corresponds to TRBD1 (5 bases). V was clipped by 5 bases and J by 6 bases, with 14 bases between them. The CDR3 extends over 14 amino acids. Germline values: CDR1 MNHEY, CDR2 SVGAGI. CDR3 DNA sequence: TGTGCCAGCAGTCAAAGGAGACAGCCCAATGAGCAGTTCTTC. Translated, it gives CASSQRRQPNEQFF.